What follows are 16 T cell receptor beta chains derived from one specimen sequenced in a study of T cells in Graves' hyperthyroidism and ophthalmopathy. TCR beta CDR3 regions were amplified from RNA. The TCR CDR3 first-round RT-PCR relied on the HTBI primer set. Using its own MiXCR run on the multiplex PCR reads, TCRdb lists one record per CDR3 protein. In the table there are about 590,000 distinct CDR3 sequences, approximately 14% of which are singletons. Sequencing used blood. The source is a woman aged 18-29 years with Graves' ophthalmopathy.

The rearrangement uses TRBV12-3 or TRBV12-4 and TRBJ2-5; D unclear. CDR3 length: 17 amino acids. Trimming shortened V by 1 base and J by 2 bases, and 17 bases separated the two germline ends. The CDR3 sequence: CASSLDVYSKEQETQYF. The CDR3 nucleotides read TGTGCCAGCAGTTTAGATGTTTACAGCAAAGAACAAGAGACCCAGTACTTC.

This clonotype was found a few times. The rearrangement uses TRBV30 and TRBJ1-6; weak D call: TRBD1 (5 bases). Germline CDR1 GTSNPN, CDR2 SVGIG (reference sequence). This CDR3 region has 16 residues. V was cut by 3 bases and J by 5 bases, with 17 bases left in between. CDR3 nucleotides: TGTGCCTGGAGCCTAGCTGGGACGGCTGATAATTCACCCCTCCACTTT. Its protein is CAWSLAGTADNSPLHF.

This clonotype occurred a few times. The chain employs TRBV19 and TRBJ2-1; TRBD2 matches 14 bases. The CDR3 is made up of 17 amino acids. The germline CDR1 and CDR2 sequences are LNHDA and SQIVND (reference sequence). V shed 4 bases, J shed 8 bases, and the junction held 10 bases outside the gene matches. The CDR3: CASSTPTSGRAKHEQFF. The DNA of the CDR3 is TGTGCCAGTAGTACTCCGACTAGCGGGAGGGCCAAGCATGAGCAGTTCTTC. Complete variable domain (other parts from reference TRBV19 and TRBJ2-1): DGGITQSPKYLFRKEGQNVTLSCEQNLNHDAMYWYRQDPGQGLRLIYYSQIVNDFQKGDIAEGYSVSREKKESFPLTVTSAQKNPTAFYLCASSTPTSGRAKHEQFFGPGTRLTVL.

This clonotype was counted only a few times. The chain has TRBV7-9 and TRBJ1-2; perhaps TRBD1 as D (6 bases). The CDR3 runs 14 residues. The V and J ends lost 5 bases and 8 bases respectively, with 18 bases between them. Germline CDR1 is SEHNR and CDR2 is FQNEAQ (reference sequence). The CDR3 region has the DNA TGTGCCAGCAGCCCAAGCGTCTCACAGGGCGGCTACACCTTC. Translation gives CASSPSVSQGGYTF.

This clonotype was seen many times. The CDR3 is CSARTPGTAVTVDNEQFF. DNA of the CDR3: TGCAGTGCTAGAACCCCCGGGACGGCGGTGACAGTGGACAATGAGCAGTTCTTC. J is TRBJ2-1 and V is TRBV20-1; D may correspond to TRBD1 or TRBD2 (5 bases each). Between the trimmed V and J ends, which lost 2 bases and 5 bases, there was a span of 25 bases. Germline assignment: CDR1 DFQATT and CDR2 SNEGSKA (reference sequence). This CDR3 has 18 residues.

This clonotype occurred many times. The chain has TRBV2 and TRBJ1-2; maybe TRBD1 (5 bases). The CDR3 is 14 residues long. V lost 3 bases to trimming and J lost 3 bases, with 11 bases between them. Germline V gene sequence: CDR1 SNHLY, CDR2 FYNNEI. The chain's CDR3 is CASSDQGYYYGYTF. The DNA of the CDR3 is TGTGCCAGCAGTGACCAGGGATACTACTATGGCTACACCTTC. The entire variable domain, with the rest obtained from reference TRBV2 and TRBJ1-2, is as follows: EPEVTQTPSHQVTQMGQEVILRCVPISNHLYFYWYRQILGQKVEFLVSFYNNEISEKSEIFDDQFSVERPDGSNFTLKIRSTKLEDSAMYFCASSDQGYYYGYTFGSGTRLTVV.

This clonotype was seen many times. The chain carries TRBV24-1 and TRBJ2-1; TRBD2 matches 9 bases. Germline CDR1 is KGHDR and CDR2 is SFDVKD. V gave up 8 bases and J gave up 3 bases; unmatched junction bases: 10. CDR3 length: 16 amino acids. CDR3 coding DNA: TGTGCCACCACCCTTCCGCTAGCGGGACTCTACAATGAGCAGTTCTTC. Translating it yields CATTLPLAGLYNEQFF.

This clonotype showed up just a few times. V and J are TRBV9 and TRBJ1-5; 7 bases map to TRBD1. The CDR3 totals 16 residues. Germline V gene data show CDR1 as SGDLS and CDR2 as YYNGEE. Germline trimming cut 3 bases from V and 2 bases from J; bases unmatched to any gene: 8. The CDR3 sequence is CASSGSTGTGNQPQHF. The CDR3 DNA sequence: TGTGCCAGCAGCGGTTCGACAGGGACGGGCAATCAGCCCCAGCATTTT.

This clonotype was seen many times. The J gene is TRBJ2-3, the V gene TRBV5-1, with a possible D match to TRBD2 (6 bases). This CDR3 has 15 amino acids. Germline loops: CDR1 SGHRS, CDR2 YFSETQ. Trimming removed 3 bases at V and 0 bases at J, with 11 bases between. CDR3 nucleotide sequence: TGCGCCAGCAGCTACGGGACTTCTAGCACAGATACGCAGTATTTT. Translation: CASSYGTSSTDTQYF.

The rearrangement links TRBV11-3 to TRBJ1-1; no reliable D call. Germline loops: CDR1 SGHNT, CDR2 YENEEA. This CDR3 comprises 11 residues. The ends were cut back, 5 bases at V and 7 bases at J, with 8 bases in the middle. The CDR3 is CASSGWREAFF. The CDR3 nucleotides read TGTGCCAGCAGCGGGTGGCGTGAAGCTTTCTTT.

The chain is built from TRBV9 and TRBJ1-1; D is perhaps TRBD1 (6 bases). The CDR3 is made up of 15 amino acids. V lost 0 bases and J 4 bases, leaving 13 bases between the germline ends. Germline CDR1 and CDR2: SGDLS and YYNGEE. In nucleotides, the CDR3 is TGTGCCAGCAGCGTAGAGGGGGGGGCTGGCACTGAAGCTTTCTTT. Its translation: CASSVEGGAGTEAFF.

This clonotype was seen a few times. CDR3 residues: CASSQDIQALAGSTGELFF. The CDR3 DNA reads as TGTGCCAGCAGCCAAGATATTCAAGCTCTAGCGGGGAGCACCGGGGAGCTGTTTTTT. The gene calls are TRBV3-1 and TRBJ2-2, with 9 bases that match TRBD2. From germline, CDR1 is LGHDT and CDR2 YNNKEL (reference sequence). The V segment lost 0 bases and the J segment 4 bases; nucleotides outside the gene matches: 12. The CDR3 totals 19 residues. The full variable domain, with the rest looked up from reference TRBV3-1 and TRBJ2-2, is DTAVSQTPKYLVTQMGNDKSIKCEQNLGHDTMYWYKQDSKKFLKIMFSYNNKELIINETVPNRFSPKSPDKAHLNLHINSLELGDSAVYFCASSQDIQALAGSTGELFFGEGSRLTVL.

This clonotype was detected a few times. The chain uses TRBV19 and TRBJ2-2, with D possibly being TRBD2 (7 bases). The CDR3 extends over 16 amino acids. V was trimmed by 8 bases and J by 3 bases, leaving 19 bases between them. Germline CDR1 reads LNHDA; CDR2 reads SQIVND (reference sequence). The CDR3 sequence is CASRGGGGSDTGELFF. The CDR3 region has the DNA TGTGCCAGTCGAGGGGGGGGAGGAAGCGACACCGGGGAGCTGTTTTTT.

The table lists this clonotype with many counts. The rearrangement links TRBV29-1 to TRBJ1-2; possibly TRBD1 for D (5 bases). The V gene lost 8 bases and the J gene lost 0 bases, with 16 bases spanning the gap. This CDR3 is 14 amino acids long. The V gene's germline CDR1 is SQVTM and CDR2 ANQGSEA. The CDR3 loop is CSPTKGEANYGYTF. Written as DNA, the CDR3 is TGCAGCCCCACAAAAGGGGAAGCTAACTATGGCTACACCTTC.

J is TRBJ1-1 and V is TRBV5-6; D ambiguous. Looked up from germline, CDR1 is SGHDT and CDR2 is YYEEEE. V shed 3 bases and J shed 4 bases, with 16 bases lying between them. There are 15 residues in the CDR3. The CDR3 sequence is CASSYLSTKGTEAFF. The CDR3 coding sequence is TGTGCCAGCAGCTACCTATCGACAAAGGGCACTGAAGCTTTCTTT.

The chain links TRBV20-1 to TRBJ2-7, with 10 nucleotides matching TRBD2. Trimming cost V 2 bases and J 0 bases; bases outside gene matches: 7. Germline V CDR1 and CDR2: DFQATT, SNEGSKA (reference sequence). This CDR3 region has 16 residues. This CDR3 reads CSARPTSGDSSYEQYF. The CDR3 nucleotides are TGCAGTGCTAGACCTACTAGCGGGGACTCCTCCTACGAGCAGTACTTC.